Sequencing of this TCR beta chain was carried out in a study of blood T cell repertoires in COVID-19. On the study more broadly: Sources were T cells, B-cell-depleted T cells, or PBMCs; the material itself was cDNA or gDNA.

This clone appeared a few times. Source study methods: Scientists estimated how many nucleated cells there were by amplifying reference gene primers. Data came from immunoSEQ multiplex PCR; TCRdb stores just in-frame clones and leaves some out. That table supplies the V and J calls and clone size; D and trimming were determined from the DNA. Among about 290,000 clones listed, more than 85% were seen once. Germline CDR1 and CDR2: MNHNY and SVGAGI (reference sequence). The V and J ends lost 4 bases and 10 bases respectively, with 17 bases between them. CDR3 size: 15 residues. The V gene is TRBV6-6, the J gene TRBJ1-6; tentatively, D is TRBD1 (5 bases). Sample: peripheral blood. The receptor comes from a man aged 40-49 years with acute or convalescent COVID-19. Written as DNA, the CDR3 is TGTGCCAGCAGTTCCAGAGGAGGGGATGGGTCACCCCTCCACTTT. Its protein product is CASSSRGGDGSPLHF.